These 27 T cell receptor beta chains were sequenced from one sample in a study of post-analysis software for immune sequencing data. Study observations and caveats: In patients, five or six TRBV segments were more frequent than in controls, with TRBV5-6, TRBV5-1 and TRBV20-1 among them.

The antigens for these receptors are not known. TCR beta cDNA libraries had unique molecular identifiers. TCRdb recomputed calls from the PCR reads with MiXCR, one row per CDR3 protein. The sample consists of 650,000 to 900,000 distinct CDR3 sequences, about half of them appearing once. Sequencing input: blood. The source is a girl between 10 and 17 years old with multiple sclerosis.

There are a few counts of this clonotype. Relative to the germline gene, one junction end is altered; a read error may explain this. The chain couples TRBV7-7 to TRBJ2-5, with D perhaps matching TRBD2 (6 bases). The germline V gene has CDR1 SSHAT and CDR2 FNYEAQ (reference sequence). This CDR3 has 15 amino acids. The CDR3 DNA reads as TGTGCTAGCAGCTTAGACGGGAGTGACTGGGAGACCCAGTACTTC. This translates into CASSLDGSDWETQYF.

This chain joins TRBV9 and TRBJ1-1; TRBD1 is a possible D gene (5 bases). CDR1 and CDR2 from the germline V gene are SGDLS and YYNGEE. This CDR3 spans 15 amino acids. With 1 base removed from V and 1 base from J, the gap between germline ends came to 11 bases. CDR3 sequence: CASSVSGGRNTEAFF. CDR3 bases: TGTGCCAGCAGCGTATCGGGGGGGAGGAACACTGAAGCTTTCTTT.

This clonotype has just a few counts. The rearrangement links TRBV4-3 to TRBJ2-7, with TRBD1 identical over 9 bases. Germline V gives CDR1 LGHNA, CDR2 YSLEER. V was pared by 1 base and J by 3 bases, with 4 bases of the junction left unmatched. There are 15 residues in the CDR3. CDR3 residues: CASSQGTGEVYEQYF. The CDR3 nucleotides are TGCGCCAGCAGCCAAGGGACAGGGGAGGTCTACGAGCAGTACTTC.

For the CDR3, the DNA is TGTGCCAGCAGCGTACACGCTGAAGAGACCCAGTACTTC. Encoded protein: CASSVHAEETQYF. V usage is TRBV9 and J usage is TRBJ2-5; no definite D call. V was shortened by 1 base and J by 3 bases, with 7 bases between the two germline ends. There are 13 residues in the CDR3. The germline V gene encodes CDR1 SGDLS and CDR2 YYNGEE.

The chain carries TRBV5-1 and TRBJ2-1; D unresolved. V lost 1 base and J 4 bases, leaving 9 bases between the germline ends. CDR1 SGHRS and CDR2 YFSETQ come from the germline V gene. This CDR3 is 14 amino acids long. In nucleotides, the CDR3 is TGCGCCAGCAGCTTGTCAGTCCTGTACAATGAGCAGTTCTTC. Its protein is CASSLSVLYNEQFF.

This clonotype appeared a few times. The chain joins TRBV6-1 to TRBJ1-5; D is possibly TRBD1 (6 bases). V was shortened by 5 bases and J by 4 bases, with 12 bases between the two germline ends. CDR3 length equals 14 residues. The germline V gene encodes CDR1 MNHNS and CDR2 SASEGT. The CDR3 spells CASSSRGENQPQHF. The CDR3 DNA reads TGTGCCAGCAGTTCGAGGGGGGAAAATCAGCCCCAGCATTTT.

This clonotype occurred a few times. This chain links TRBV27 with TRBJ2-5, with TRBD1 as a possible D gene (5 bases). This CDR3 spans 13 amino acids. Germline V gene sequence: CDR1 MNHEY, CDR2 SMNVEV (reference sequence). The V and J ends lost 4 bases and 7 bases respectively, with 13 bases between them. The CDR3 reads CASSYGRAGTQYF. CDR3 bases: TGTGCCAGCAGTTATGGCAGGGCAGGGACCCAGTACTTC.

This clonotype appeared a few times. This chain links TRBV7-6 with TRBJ2-3; D may be TRBD1 (5 bases). This CDR3 is 13 amino acids long. The germline gives CDR1 SGHVS, CDR2 FNYEAQ. Trimming pared 1 base from V and 9 bases from J, leaving 11 bases between. The CDR3 loop is CASSLGEQGTQYF. CDR3 bases: TGTGCCAGCAGCTTAGGAGAGCAGGGCACGCAGTATTTT.

The rearrangement links TRBV13 to TRBJ2-3; D might be TRBD2 (6 bases). This CDR3 has 15 amino acids. Germline values: CDR1 PRHDT, CDR2 FYEKMQ (reference sequence). Trimming removed 3 bases at V and 1 base at J, with 11 bases between. CDR3 sequence reads: CASSFRGIGTDTQYF. CDR3 sequence (DNA): TGTGCCAGCAGCTTCCGGGGGATTGGCACAGATACGCAGTATTTT.

The chain has TRBV3-1 and TRBJ1-2; a possible D gene is TRBD1 (5 bases). Germline V CDR1 and CDR2: LGHDT, YNNKEL (reference sequence). This CDR3 has 14 residues. The V gene lost 1 base and the J gene lost 4 bases, with 10 bases spanning the gap. CDR3 in amino acids: CASSQVEGTYGYTF. For the CDR3, the DNA is TGTGCCAGCAGCCAAGTGGAAGGGACCTATGGCTACACCTTC.

This clonotype was observed a handful of times. The gene calls are TRBV6-5 and TRBJ2-4; a weak D match, TRBD2 (5 bases). Germline assignment: CDR1 MNHEY and CDR2 SVGAGI. The CDR3 is made up of 15 amino acids. Trimming stripped 5 bases from V and 0 bases from J, with 11 bases between. The CDR3 sequence: CASSGEWTAKNIQYF. CDR3 in DNA: TGTGCCAGCAGTGGGGAGTGGACAGCCAAAAACATTCAGTACTTC.

The gene calls are TRBV13 and TRBJ1-1, with D possibly being TRBD1 (5 bases). Trimming stripped 1 base from V and 4 bases from J, with 19 bases between. CDR3 length: 17 amino acids. Germline assignment: CDR1 PRHDT and CDR2 FYEKMQ (reference sequence). This CDR3 is CASSLEARGARSTEAFF. The CDR3 bases are TGTGCCAGCAGCTTAGAGGCCCGAGGGGCTCGGAGCACTGAAGCTTTCTTT.

Regarding this clonotype: Relative to the germline gene, one junction end is altered; a read error may explain this. The DNA of the CDR3 is TGCGCCAGCCGCTTGATGGGGGATACGCAGTATTTT. It is translated as CASRLMGDTQYF. V usage is TRBV5-1 and J usage is TRBJ2-3, with unresolved D. Germline V gene lookup returns CDR1 SGHRS and CDR2 YFSETQ. This CDR3 spans 12 amino acids.

The V call is TRBV7-2, the J call TRBJ1-1; D might be TRBD1 (5 bases). The CDR3 has 15 amino acids. Germline CDR1 reads SGHTA; CDR2 reads FQGNSA. Trimming left V 5 bases short and J 0 bases short, with 13 bases between. CDR3 residues: CASSLNGGVNTEAFF. The DNA for the CDR3 is TGTGCCAGCAGCCTTAACGGAGGGGTGAACACTGAAGCTTTCTTT.

This clonotype has a handful of counts. J is TRBJ1-2 and V is TRBV6-6, with 10 bases aligning to TRBD1. V lost 2 bases, J lost 5 bases, and 5 bases stayed unmatched. From germline, CDR1 is MNHNY and CDR2 SVGAGI (reference sequence). CDR3 length: 15 amino acids. CDR3 residues: CASSYARDRGYGYTF. The DNA of the CDR3 is TGTGCCAGCAGTTACGCCCGGGACAGGGGATATGGCTACACCTTC.

The chain employs TRBV10-3 and TRBJ2-3; unclear D gene. Germline V lookup: CDR1 ENHRY, CDR2 SYGVKD. V gave up 0 bases and J gave up 0 bases, with 10 bases separating them. The CDR3 has 16 amino acids. The CDR3 DNA sequence: TGTGCCATCAGTGAGTCGGTTGGCCCTAGCACAGATACGCAGTATTTT. Its protein product is CAISESVGPSTDTQYF.

This clonotype was recorded only once. The chain recombines TRBV12-3 or TRBV12-4 with TRBJ1-1, with 10 bases lining up with TRBD1. This CDR3 contains 13 residues. Unmatched junction bases numbered 10, after V lost 8 bases and J lost 10 bases. CDR3 coding DNA: TGTGCCAGCGGACAGGGGGTCGGCCCCCGAGCTTTCTTT. It yields the protein CASGQGVGPRAFF.

The rearrangement links TRBV5-1 to TRBJ2-5, with D uncertain. The CDR3 sequence is 14 residues long. Germline CDR1 and CDR2: SGHRS and YFSETQ. Deletions cut 5 bases from V and 0 bases from J, with 11 bases between. Here the CDR3 reads CASREGPNQETQYF. The CDR3 DNA is TGCGCCAGCAGAGAAGGGCCAAACCAAGAGACCCAGTACTTC.

The chain is built from TRBV12-5 and TRBJ2-1, with TRBD2 identical over 8 bases. With V trimmed by 7 bases and J by 9 bases, 8 bases remained unmatched. Germline CDR1 LGHNT, CDR2 FRNRAP. CDR3 length equals 13 residues. CDR3 region: CASALAGSREQFF. Written as DNA, the CDR3 is TGTGCTAGTGCCTTAGCGGGGTCGCGTGAGCAGTTCTTC.

The rearrangement links TRBV15 to TRBJ2-5; weak D call: TRBD2 (5 bases). The germline V and J ends were trimmed by 4 bases and 5 bases, with 14 bases remaining between them. Germline assignment: CDR1 LNHNV and CDR2 YYDKDF (reference sequence). The CDR3 contains 14 residues. This CDR3 reads CATSIGNRGETQYF. CDR3 DNA: TGTGCCACCAGCATAGGGAACCGAGGGGAGACCCAGTACTTC. The variable domain in full, completed from reference TRBV15 and TRBJ2-5, reads DAMVIQNPRYQVTQFGKPVTLSCSQTLNHNVMYWYQQKSSQAPKLLFHYYDKDFNNEADTPDNFQSRRPNTSFCFLDIRSPGLGDTAMYLCATSIGNRGETQYFGPGTRLLVL.

The rearrangement links TRBV9 to TRBJ2-1; D is undetermined. V lost 0 bases and J 6 bases, leaving 10 bases between the germline ends. The CDR3 is 14 residues long. The germline V gene has CDR1 SGDLS and CDR2 YYNGEE. CDR3 amino acids: CASSVASGPNEQFF. CDR3 nucleotides: TGTGCCAGCAGCGTAGCCTCCGGACCCAATGAGCAGTTCTTC.

The chain carries TRBV7-2 and TRBJ2-1; no firm D call. Looked up from germline, CDR1 is SGHTA and CDR2 is FQGNSA. The CDR3 is made up of 13 amino acids. Trimming took 3 bases from V and 10 from J, leaving 13 bases between them. The CDR3 loop reads CASSLTGPYEQFF. The CDR3 nucleotides read TGTGCCAGCAGCTTGACTGGACCCTACGAGCAGTTCTTC.

The rearrangement links TRBV6-6 to TRBJ2-1; TRBD1 or TRBD2 may be the D gene (5 bases each). This CDR3 region has 16 residues. Germline V lookup: CDR1 MNHNY, CDR2 SVGAGI (reference sequence). Trimming shortened V by 0 bases and J by 6 bases, and 15 bases separated the two germline ends. In DNA form, the CDR3 reads TGTGCCAGCAGTTACTCACACCTAGCCCAGGGCAATGAGCAGTTCTTC. This encodes CASSYSHLAQGNEQFF.

The chain combines TRBV28 with TRBJ2-7; 7 positions match TRBD1. This CDR3 is 13 amino acids long. The ends lost 7 bases at V and 7 bases at J; junction bases unmatched: 10. Per the germline V gene, CDR1 is MDHEN and CDR2 is SYDVKM. The CDR3 sequence: CASIITGDREQYF. The DNA for the CDR3 is TGTGCCAGCATCATTACAGGGGACCGGGAGCAGTACTTC. Filled out from reference TRBV28 and TRBJ2-7, the complete variable domain reads DVKVTQSSRYLVKRTGEKVFLECVQDMDHENMFWYRQDPGLGLRLIYFSYDVKMKEKGDIPEGYSVSREKKERFSLILESASTNQTSMYLCASIITGDREQYFGPGTRLTVT.

This clonotype was detected a few times. Relative to the germline gene, one junction end is altered; a read error may explain this. This chain joins TRBV5-1 and TRBJ2-1; TRBD1 agrees at 7 bases. Germline values: CDR1 SGHRS, CDR2 YFSETQ. The CDR3 is 15 residues long. CDR3: CASRLGQSSYNEQFF. As DNA, the CDR3 is TGCGCCAGCAGATTGGGACAGAGCTCCTACAATGAGCAGTTCTTC.

The chain links TRBV6-1 to TRBJ2-3; tentatively, D is TRBD1 (6 bases). V was cut by 6 bases and J by 6 bases, with 16 bases left in between. The CDR3 is 14 residues long. Germline V gene lookup returns CDR1 MNHNS and CDR2 SASEGT. The CDR3 nucleotides are TGTGCCAGCAGACTACAGAAGGGGGTTGATACGCAGTATTTT. Its protein is CASRLQKGVDTQYF.

This chain connects TRBV9 to TRBJ1-5; D uncertain. The CDR3 has 15 residues. Per germline, CDR1 SGDLS and CDR2 YYNGEE. Between the trimmed V and J ends, which lost 0 bases and 1 base, there was a span of 8 bases. CDR3 nucleotides: TGTGCCAGCAGCGTAGAGGGCCGGAGCAATCAGCCCCAGCATTTT. Translating gives CASSVEGRSNQPQHF.